Below are 20 T cell receptor beta chains sequenced from a single sample in a study of post-analysis software for immune sequencing data. Study findings and constraints: In patients, TRBV5-6, TRBV5-1 and TRBV20-1 belonged to about five TRBV segments found more frequently than in controls.

The antigens these receptors bind are not known. Unique molecular identifiers featured in each of the TCR beta cDNA libraries. Each CDR3 protein is one row after TCRdb ran MiXCR on the PCR reads. Here the sample spans hundreds of thousands of distinct CDR3 sequences, about 32% being singletons. The specimen sequenced was blood. The receptors come from a girl aged 10-17 years with multiple sclerosis.

V gene TRBV20-1 combines with J gene TRBJ1-1, with D perhaps TRBD1 (5 bases). V dropped 6 bases and J dropped 1 base, with 21 bases sitting between them. The CDR3 contains 16 residues. CDR1 DFQATT and CDR2 SNEGSKA come from the germline V gene (reference sequence). CDR3 sequence (DNA): TGCAGTGCCAGGAGGGCAGGGAGGGCCCAGAACACTGAAGCTTTCTTT. Translated: CSARRAGRAQNTEAFF.

V usage is TRBV6-6 and J usage is TRBJ1-3; D unresolved. Germline assignment: CDR1 MNHNY and CDR2 SVGAGI (reference sequence). V lost 5 bases and J 4 bases, leaving 12 bases between the germline ends. CDR3 length: 14 residues. In nucleotides, the CDR3 is TGTGCCAGCAGTCCCCGGGAATGGGGAAACACCATATATTTT. Its protein product is CASSPREWGNTIYF.

The CDR3 loop is CATSRDERGRNEQFF. CDR3 nucleotide sequence: TGTGCCACCAGCAGAGATGAGCGCGGGCGCAATGAGCAGTTCTTC. The rearrangement joins TRBV15 to TRBJ2-1, with D tentatively TRBD2 (5 bases). The CDR3 has 15 residues. Deletions cut 0 bases from V and 6 bases from J, with 12 bases between. CDR1 is LNHNV, CDR2 YYDKDF, per germline (reference sequence).

This clonotype has only a few counts. The gene calls are TRBV29-1 and TRBJ1-2; no reliable D call. This CDR3 is built from 12 residues. The germline V gene has CDR1 SQVTM and CDR2 ANQGSEA. Trimming pared 3 bases from V and 2 bases from J, leaving 7 bases between. The CDR3 spells CSVDPRNYGYTF. The CDR3 region has the DNA TGCAGCGTTGACCCCCGAAACTATGGCTACACCTTC. Full variable domain (remainder filled in from reference TRBV29-1 and TRBJ1-2): SAVISQKPSRDICQRGTSLTIQCQVDSQVTMMFWYRQQPGQSLTLIATANQGSEATYESGFVIDKFPISRPNLTFSTLTVSNMSPEDSSIYLCSVDPRNYGYTFGSGTRLTVV.

This chain joins TRBV10-3 and TRBJ1-5; D is possibly TRBD1 (5 bases). CDR1 and CDR2 from the germline V gene are ENHRY and SYGVKD. With 2 bases removed from V and 9 bases from J, the gap between germline ends came to 8 bases. The CDR3 is made up of 12 amino acids. The CDR3 sequence: CAISEGGRPQHF. CDR3 coding DNA: TGTGCCATCAGTGAGGGGGGTCGGCCCCAGCATTTT.

This clonotype was seen a handful of times. V is TRBV7-2 and J is TRBJ2-5, with 8 positions matching TRBD2. V shed 2 bases, J shed 3 bases, and the junction held 8 bases outside the gene matches. This CDR3 is built from 16 residues. Germline V gene lookup returns CDR1 SGHTA and CDR2 FQGNSA. In DNA, the CDR3 is TGTGCCAGCAGCTTAAGTACGGGGGGGAGTGAAGAGACCCAGTACTTC. Translating gives CASSLSTGGSEETQYF.

Concerning this clonotype: A junction boundary mismatches the germline segment, possibly from a read error. CDR3 DNA: TGCGCCAGCAGCCAAGTACAGGGCGGCTATGGCCACACCTTC. Translating it yields CASSQVQGGYGHTF. The V and J genes are TRBV4-1 and TRBJ1-2, with a tentative D call TRBD1 (6 bases). CDR3 length equals 14 residues. Germline V CDR1 and CDR2: MGHRA, YSYEKL.

A word on this clonotype: This CDR3 fails to terminate in the conserved phenylalanine or tryptophan, so it likely reflects a read error. V usage is TRBV20-1 and J usage is TRBJ2-3; 9 nucleotides line up with TRBD2. With V trimmed by 0 bases and J by 5 bases, 6 bases remained unmatched. CDR1 DFQATT and CDR2 SNEGSKA come from the germline V gene (reference sequence). CDR3 length equals 15 residues. CDR3 protein: CSARDRGRAGDTQYV. The DNA of the CDR3 is TGCAGTGCTAGAGATCGCGGGAGGGCTGGAGATACGCAGTATGTT.

The chain links TRBV5-6 to TRBJ2-2; 8 bases are a match to TRBD1. The CDR3 runs to 16 residues. V dropped 4 bases and J dropped 3; count of bases not matched to a gene: 8. Germline values: CDR1 SGHDT, CDR2 YYEEEE. CDR3 in DNA: TGTGCCAGCAGCCCACGACAGGGGTGGGACACCGGGGAGCTGTTTTTT. Its protein product is CASSPRQGWDTGELFF. Supplemented by reference TRBV5-6 and TRBJ2-2, the full variable domain reads DAGVTQSPTHLIKTRGQQVTLRCSPKSGHDTVSWYQQALGQGPQFIFQYYEEEERQRGNFPDRFSGHQFPNYSSELNVNALLLGDSALYLCASSPRQGWDTGELFFGEGSRLTVL.

The chain uses TRBV7-2 and TRBJ2-7; D possibly matches TRBD1 or TRBD2 (5 bases each). Germline lookup yields CDR1 SGHTA and CDR2 FQGNSA. The CDR3 totals 14 residues. Between the trimmed V and J ends, which lost 5 bases and 2 bases, there was a span of 13 bases. This chain's CDR3 is CASSGDLPPYEQYF. As DNA, the CDR3 is TGTGCCAGCAGCGGGGACCTCCCCCCCTACGAGCAGTACTTC.

Concerning this clonotype itself: A read error may account for a junction end that differs from germline. J is TRBJ1-6 and V is TRBV10-3, with TRBD1 matching 7 bases. The CDR3 totals 14 residues. The V gene's germline CDR1 is ENHRY and CDR2 SYGVKD. The CDR3 sequence is CAIRDDRESSPPHF. The CDR3 DNA is TGTGCCATCAGAGACGACAGGGAGAGTTCACCCCCCCACTTT.

This sequence joins TRBV7-9 and TRBJ2-1, with 9 nucleotides matching TRBD1. J gave up 7 bases and V 4 bases, and 8 bases lay outside the gene matches. Germline CDR1 is SEHNR and CDR2 is FQNEAQ (reference sequence). There are 15 residues in the CDR3. As DNA, the CDR3 is TGTGCCAGCAGCTCCGGGACAGGGCTAGGGAATGAGCAGTTCTTC. Protein product: CASSSGTGLGNEQFF.

Here the CDR3 reads CASSQTSRDEQFF. CDR3 nucleotides: TGTGCCAGCAGCCAGACTAGCAGGGATGAGCAGTTCTTC. The genes are TRBV12-3 or TRBV12-4 and TRBJ2-1, with 7 bases lining up with TRBD2. The CDR3 consists of 13 residues. V dropped 6 bases and J dropped 8; count of bases not matched to a gene: 7.

Details on this clonotype: A much bigger clone sits one base away, suggesting this may be a read error. The chain joins TRBV9 to TRBJ2-5; 7 bases are shared with TRBD1. Germline V gene data show CDR1 as SGDLS and CDR2 as YYNGEE. CDR3 size: 14 residues. The V and J ends lost 6 bases and 2 bases, in that order; junction bases with no gene match: 7. CDR3 sequence: CASNSPGQQETQYF. CDR3 sequence (DNA): TGTGCCAGCAACTCTCCGGGACAGCAAGAGACCCAGTACTTC. Using reference TRBV9 and TRBJ2-5 for the parts outside the CDR3, the full variable domain is DSGVTQTPKHLITATGQRVTLRCSPRSGDLSVYWYQQSLDQGLQFLIQYYNGEERAKGNILERFSAQQFPDLHSELNLSSLELGDSALYFCASNSPGQQETQYFGPGTRLLVL.

V is TRBV14 and J is TRBJ2-5; 11 nucleotides align to TRBD2. The V segment lost 1 base and the J segment 3 bases; nucleotides outside the gene matches: 13. This CDR3 comprises 19 residues. In germline, CDR1 is SGHDN, CDR2 FVKESK. The CDR3 bases are TGTGCCAGCAGCCAAGGTTGGAAACTAGCGGGGGTAGAAAAAGAGACCCAGTACTTC. It yields the protein CASSQGWKLAGVEKETQYF.

The chain recombines TRBV5-1 with TRBJ2-5, with D unclear. This CDR3 contains 14 residues. Trimming left V 1 base short and J 1 base short, with 8 bases between. CDR1 SGHRS and CDR2 YFSETQ come from the germline V gene. CDR3 DNA: TGCGCCAGCAGCTTGTCGCTGGGCCAAGAGACCCAGTACTTC. It translates to CASSLSLGQETQYF.

Concerning this clonotype itself: A much larger clone is a single base away; this may be a read error. The genes are TRBV6-5 and TRBJ2-1; perhaps TRBD2 as D (5 bases). Germline CDR1 is MNHEY and CDR2 is SVGAGI. This CDR3 contains 14 residues. The CDR3 DNA is TGTGCCGGCAGTTACTCCGGACTTTACAATGAGCAGTTCTTC. It translates to CAGSYSGLYNEQFF.

This clonotype was counted a few times. The rearrangement uses TRBV20-1 and TRBJ2-3, with D hard to call. This CDR3 spans 15 amino acids. CDR1 is DFQATT and CDR2 is SNEGSKA in the germline V gene (reference sequence). The V gene lost 1 base and the J gene lost 2 bases, with 13 bases spanning the gap. CDR3 amino acids: CSARAPEVNTDTQYF. DNA of the CDR3: TGCAGTGCTAGAGCACCCGAGGTTAACACAGATACGCAGTATTTT.

The V and J genes are TRBV7-8 and TRBJ2-1; tentatively, D is TRBD2 (6 bases). Germline V gene lookup returns CDR1 SGHVS and CDR2 FQNEAQ. The CDR3 totals 11 residues. V was pared by 5 bases and J by 8 bases, with 7 bases between. In nucleotides, the CDR3 is TGTGCCAGCAGCGGGGGGTATGAGCAGTTCTTC. Translation: CASSGGYEQFF.

The chain is built from TRBV20-1 and TRBJ2-7; D may correspond to TRBD1 or TRBD2 (6 bases each). CDR3 length: 13 amino acids. Trimming cost V 3 bases and J 7 bases, with 16 bases left between them. CDR1 and CDR2 (germline): DFQATT, SNEGSKA (reference sequence). This CDR3 is CSARFRGGREQYF. The CDR3 nucleotides read TGCAGTGCTAGGTTCAGGGGAGGTCGGGAGCAGTACTTC.